The 17 T cell receptor beta chains below all came from one sample that was sequenced in a study of lymphopenia after photon versus proton radiotherapy. Produced via immunoSEQ multiplex PCR; TCRdb's table is partial and in-frame only. The table includes 30,000 to 40,000 clones, over 70% detected once. The specimen comprised peripheral blood, sampled from a patient treated with proton-based radiotherapy. The source is a woman between 65 and 79 years old with pancreatic cancer.

V and J are TRBV9 and TRBJ2-1; perhaps TRBD1 as D (6 bases). CDR3 length: 15 residues. CDR1 SGDLS and CDR2 YYNGEE come from the germline V gene. V gave up 4 bases and J gave up 7 bases, with 18 bases separating them. The CDR3 reads CASSPRTVLENEQFF. CDR3 nucleotides: TGTGCCAGCAGCCCTCGGACAGTCTTGGAGAATGAGCAGTTCTTC.

This chain uses TRBV5-5 with TRBJ1-6; tentative D call: TRBD1 (6 bases). In germline, CDR1 is SGHKS, CDR2 YYEKEE (reference sequence). Trimming stripped 0 bases from V and 10 bases from J, with 14 bases between. CDR3 length equals 15 residues. The DNA for the CDR3 is TGTGCCAGCAGCTTGGAGGTCAGGGGTAAATCACCCCTCCACTTT. Its translation: CASSLEVRGKSPLHF.

The chain couples TRBV19 to TRBJ2-4, with 12 bases fitting TRBD2. Germline trimming cut 9 bases from V and 2 bases from J; bases unmatched to any gene: 2. CDR1 and CDR2 from the germline V gene are LNHDA and SQIVND (reference sequence). This CDR3 contains 14 residues. CDR3 in amino acids: CASTSGRSKNIQYF. CDR3 sequence (DNA): TGTGCCAGCACTAGCGGGAGGTCCAAAAACATTCAGTACTTC.

This clone appeared once. The chain couples TRBV28 to TRBJ1-2; the D gene is possibly TRBD1 (5 bases). Germline V CDR1 and CDR2: MDHEN, SYDVKM. CDR3 length equals 15 residues. V was trimmed by 6 bases and J by 5 bases, leaving 19 bases between them. CDR3 in amino acids: CASRTGGDLGYGYTF. The CDR3 DNA reads as TGTGCCAGCAGGACGGGAGGGGATTTGGGGTATGGCTACACCTTC.

V and J are TRBV19 and TRBJ1-1; 8 positions agree with TRBD1. Germline lookup yields CDR1 LNHDA and CDR2 SQIVND (reference sequence). V gave up 0 bases and J gave up 1 base; unmatched junction bases: 10. CDR3 length: 18 amino acids. Here the CDR3 DNA reads TGTGCCAGTAGTATAGATTTTACAGGGGGGAGGAGGAACACTGAAGCTTTCTTT. Residues: CASSIDFTGGRRNTEAFF.

The V and J genes are TRBV9 and TRBJ2-1, with unresolved D. CDR1 and CDR2 from the germline V gene are SGDLS and YYNGEE. Trimming took 4 bases from V and 0 from J, leaving 5 bases between them. The CDR3 runs to 13 residues. CDR3: CASSPLSYNEQFF. As DNA, the CDR3 is TGTGCCAGCAGCCCCCTCTCCTACAATGAGCAGTTCTTC.

The V gene is TRBV18, the J gene TRBJ2-7; the D is unclear. Deletions cut 2 bases from V and 4 bases from J, with 9 bases between. Germline CDR1 is KGHSH and CDR2 is LQKENI. This CDR3 has 13 amino acids. The CDR3 DNA is TGTGCCAGCTCACCAACTGCTGATTACGAGCAGTACTTC. Encoded protein: CASSPTADYEQYF.

This chain joins TRBV10-3 and TRBJ2-7; perhaps TRBD2 as D (6 bases). CDR3 length equals 14 residues. CDR1 ENHRY and CDR2 SYGVKD come from the germline V gene. V lost 3 bases, J lost 1 base, and 10 bases lay in between. CDR3 sequence reads: CAISEASASYEQYF. Written as DNA, the CDR3 is TGTGCCATCAGTGAAGCTAGCGCATCCTACGAGCAGTACTTC.

This rearrangement joins TRBV28 to TRBJ2-1; 12 positions match TRBD2. CDR1 MDHEN and CDR2 SYDVKM come from the germline V gene. CDR3 length: 19 residues. J lost 6 bases, V lost 8 bases, and 20 bases had no gene match. DNA of the CDR3: TGTGCCAGCGACGAAGCGGGACTAGCGGGTAAAAGGGGCCCCAATGAGCAGTTCTTC. Protein sequence: CASDEAGLAGKRGPNEQFF.

This CDR3 reads CASSFYRVGYTF. CDR3 DNA sequence: TGTGCCAGCAGCTTCTACAGGGTTGGCTACACCTTC. The genes are TRBV11-3 and TRBJ1-2; tentatively, D is TRBD1 (6 bases). The CDR3 covers 12 residues. Germline V gene sequence: CDR1 SGHNT, CDR2 YENEEA. V lost 3 bases to trimming and J lost 7 bases, with 9 bases between them.

The chain carries TRBV6-1 and TRBJ2-7; TRBD2 aligns across 7 bases. The V gene's germline CDR1 is MNHNS and CDR2 SASEGT. CDR3 length equals 14 residues. The V gene end was trimmed by 4 bases and the J gene end by 2 bases; junction bases not matched to a gene: 5. Here the CDR3 DNA reads TGTGCCAGCAGTGCGAGCGGGGCGGCCTACGAGCAGTACTTC. Protein: CASSASGAAYEQYF.

The chain carries TRBV7-8 and TRBJ2-5, with TRBD2 matching 10 bases. Trimming cost V 5 bases and J 2 bases; bases outside gene matches: 5. The CDR3 covers 15 residues. Germline V gene sequence: CDR1 SGHVS, CDR2 FQNEAQ. The CDR3 is CASSMGLARQETQYF. In nucleotides, the CDR3 is TGTGCCAGCAGCATGGGACTAGCGAGACAAGAGACCCAGTACTTC.

V gene TRBV19 combines with J gene TRBJ1-5; D is uncertain. This CDR3 comprises 14 residues. V lost 6 bases, J lost 3 bases, and 12 bases lay in between. CDR1 is LNHDA, CDR2 SQIVND, per germline (reference sequence). This CDR3 is CASSFPPTNQPQHF. CDR3 nucleotide sequence: TGTGCCAGTAGCTTCCCTCCGACCAATCAGCCCCAGCATTTT.

The chain joins TRBV30 to TRBJ1-6; possibly TRBD1 for D (6 bases). Germline assignment: CDR1 GTSNPN and CDR2 SVGIG (reference sequence). The CDR3 totals 14 residues. Between the trimmed V and J ends, which lost 0 bases and 10 bases, there was a span of 13 bases. The CDR3 here is CAWSVGGAESPLHF. CDR3 DNA sequence: TGTGCCTGGAGTGTAGGGGGGGCCGAATCACCCCTCCACTTT. Full variable domain (remainder filled in from reference TRBV30 and TRBJ1-6): SQTIHQWPATLVQPVGSPLSLECTVEGTSNPNLYWYRQAAGRGLQLLFYSVGIGQISSEVPQNLSASRPQDRQFILSSKKLLLSDSGFYLCAWSVGGAESPLHFGNGTRLTVT.

This sequence joins TRBV4-2 and TRBJ1-1; D is unresolved. Germline CDR1 LGHNA, CDR2 YNFKEQ. This CDR3 has 15 amino acids. Trimming pared 6 bases from V and 0 bases from J, leaving 14 bases between. CDR3 sequence (DNA): TGTGCCAGCAGTTCGGACTCGGGGTTGAACACTGAAGCTTTCTTT. Translated: CASSSDSGLNTEAFF.

The CDR3 DNA reads as TGTGCCAGCAGCCGCTCGGGTGAGGCCCTCCACTTT. Translated, it gives CASSRSGEALHF. The chain recombines TRBV6-5 with TRBJ1-6; D gene ambiguous. In germline, CDR1 is MNHEY, CDR2 SVGAGI. V was clipped by 6 bases and J by 14 bases, with 14 bases between them. The CDR3 totals 12 residues.

The CDR3 loop reads CASSIDWRGPYEQYF. DNA of the CDR3: TGTGCCAGTAGTATAGATTGGAGAGGACCCTACGAGCAGTACTTC. The V gene is TRBV19, the J gene TRBJ2-7; no firm D call. The V gene lost 0 bases and the J gene lost 2 bases, with 11 bases spanning the gap. Germline CDR1 and CDR2: LNHDA and SQIVND (reference sequence). This CDR3 spans 15 amino acids.